These 12 T cell receptor beta chains were all obtained from the same sample, sequenced in a study of blood T cells in healthy people across ages. The authors ran a second PCR of about 6 to 11 cycles using a sample-barcoded 5' primer and a J-beta primer mix. TCRdb re-analysed the 5' RACE reads in MiXCR, keeping a single row per CDR3 protein. The sample has over 600,000 distinct CDR3 sequences, 40% to 45% seen once. Sequences were obtained from blood. These receptors were taken from a man older than 75 in good health.

The chain uses TRBV2 and TRBJ2-7; 8 bases align to TRBD1. The J segment lost 3 bases and the V segment lost 5 bases, leaving 9 bases of the junction unmatched. From germline, CDR1 is SNHLY and CDR2 FYNNEI. CDR3 length equals 15 residues. CDR3 protein: CASSKDRERNYEQYF. The CDR3 DNA reads as TGTGCCAGCAGTAAGGACAGGGAACGGAACTACGAGCAGTACTTC.

The chain has TRBV20-1 and TRBJ2-3; D perhaps matches TRBD1 (5 bases). Germline V lookup: CDR1 DFQATT, CDR2 SNEGSKA (reference sequence). The CDR3 spans 14 residues. Trimming removed 5 bases from V and 3 bases from J, with 15 bases in between. CDR3 in DNA: TGCAGTGCTCCCGGGCAGGGTGGGACAGATACGCAGTATTTT. Translation gives CSAPGQGGTDTQYF.

This clonotype was seen a few times. J is TRBJ2-4 and V is TRBV27; 13 bases map to TRBD2. The better agreement between TRBJ2-7 and the DNA end casts doubt on the J call. This CDR3 is built from 15 residues. CDR1 MNHEY and CDR2 SMNVEV come from the germline V gene (reference sequence). The CDR3 nucleotides read TGTGCCAGCAGTCGGACTAGCGGGGGATACTACGAGCAGTACTTC. Translation: CASSRTSGGYYEQYF.

This clonotype was observed a few times. The V call is TRBV5-1, the J call TRBJ2-3; TRBD2 matches at 15 bases. The germline gives CDR1 SGHRS, CDR2 YFSETQ. The CDR3 sequence is 16 residues long. Losses at the gene ends were 3 bases for V and 3 bases for J; bases not matched to a gene: 2. The DNA of the CDR3 is TGCGCCAGCAGCTCGGGGACTAGCGGGGGGACAGATACGCAGTATTTT. Its translation: CASSSGTSGGTDTQYF.

The chain has TRBV4-3 and TRBJ2-1; 7 nucleotides match TRBD2. The DNA matches TRBJ2-7 better at its end, which makes the J call doubtful. The length of the CDR3 is 16 residues. Looked up from germline, CDR1 is LGHNA and CDR2 is YSLEER. The CDR3 here is CASSQDRLAAYNEQYF. The CDR3, as DNA: TGCGCCAGCAGCCAAGATCGCCTAGCGGCCTACAATGAGCAGTACTTC.

This clonotype came up a few times. Its ends do not fully match the called genes, so a read error is possible. The CDR3 DNA follows: TGTGCCAGCAGTTACCCTAAGGAAAAACTGTTTTTT. Amino acids: CASSYPKEKLFF. The chain has TRBV6-6 and TRBJ1-4; D remains unclear. This CDR3 region has 12 residues. Germline CDR1 is MNHNY and CDR2 is SVGAGI (reference sequence).

This clonotype was detected a few times. The gene calls are TRBV6-5 and TRBJ1-2, with 8 bases aligning to TRBD1. The germline CDR1 and CDR2 sequences are MNHEY and SVGAGI. This CDR3 has 15 amino acids. V lost 7 bases to trimming and J lost 8 bases; unmatched junction nucleotides: 15. CDR3 sequence (DNA): TGTGCCAGCAATCCCGGACAGGGACGGGGGAGAGGCTACACCTTC. Translation gives CASNPGQGRGRGYTF.

A few counts support this clonotype. V usage is TRBV27 and J usage is TRBJ2-2, with a tentative D call TRBD1 (5 bases). This CDR3 contains 13 residues. Trimming pared 2 bases from V and 6 bases from J, leaving 7 bases between. Germline V gene sequence: CDR1 MNHEY, CDR2 SMNVEV (reference sequence). CDR3 DNA sequence: TGTGCCAGCAGTTTACCAGGGCCCGGGGAGCTGTTTTTT. Its protein product is CASSLPGPGELFF.

This chain uses TRBV6-2 or TRBV6-3 with TRBJ2-2, with a tentative D call TRBD1 (5 bases). V lost 5 bases to trimming and J lost 0 bases, with 13 bases between them. Germline V gene data show CDR1 as MNHEY and CDR2 as SVGEGT. There are 16 residues in the CDR3. The CDR3: CASSTGSISNTGELFF. Here the CDR3 DNA reads TGTGCCAGCAGTACAGGATCGATCTCGAACACCGGGGAGCTGTTTTTT.

This clonotype occurred a few times. The chain links TRBV30 to TRBJ2-5; D remains ambiguous. Germline CDR1 is GTSNPN and CDR2 is SVGIG (reference sequence). The CDR3 sequence is 13 residues long. Trimming shortened V by 1 base and J by 0 bases, and 6 bases separated the two germline ends. CDR3 residues: CAWSGDYQETQYF. CDR3 bases: TGTGCCTGGAGTGGAGACTACCAAGAGACCCAGTACTTC.

J is TRBJ2-3 and V is TRBV20-1, with D tentatively TRBD1 (5 bases). Trimming stripped 1 base from V and 2 bases from J, with 13 bases between. The length of the CDR3 is 15 residues. CDR1 and CDR2 (germline): DFQATT, SNEGSKA (reference sequence). The CDR3 DNA is TGCAGTGCTAGAGTCGCGACAGTAATCACAGATACGCAGTATTTT. Protein sequence: CSARVATVITDTQYF.

The chain uses TRBV7-8 and TRBJ2-5; no clear D gene. Near its end, the DNA agrees better with TRBJ2-1, so the J call may be wrong. The CDR3 consists of 14 residues. The germline CDR1 and CDR2 sequences are SGHVS and FQNEAQ. The chain's CDR3 is CASSLAPSQETQFF. The CDR3 DNA reads TGTGCCAGCAGCTTAGCGCCAAGTCAAGAGACCCAGTTCTTC.